The 10 T cell receptor beta chains below were found in one sample sequenced in a study of T-cell reconstitution after alpha-beta-depleted transplantation in children. The library targeted TCRbeta and was prepared with unique molecular identifiers. In TCRdb, the PCR reads were re-called with MiXCR into one record per CDR3 protein. The table lists over 550,000 distinct CDR3 sequences, over 9.5% of them singletons. The starting material was PBMCs from the stem cell graft donor, obtained from the stem cell graft. Receptors were obtained from a human donor who donated a stem cell graft to a child with acute myeloid leukemia.

This chain uses TRBV11-2 with TRBJ1-1; D call uncertain. Trimming cost V 5 bases and J 1 base, with 17 bases left between them. The CDR3 has 16 amino acids. Germline CDR1 reads SGHAT; CDR2 reads FQNNGV. The CDR3 sequence is CASSPVGAGRNTEAFF. The CDR3 DNA follows: TGTGCCAGCAGCCCCGTGGGAGCGGGGAGGAACACTGAAGCTTTCTTT.

This clonotype has just a few counts. The CDR3 nucleotides read TGTGCCAGCAGCCGTCCCGGGACAGGGCACACTGAAGCTTTCTTT. Its protein is CASSRPGTGHTEAFF. The gene calls are TRBV11-1 and TRBJ1-1; 9 nucleotides align to TRBD1. The CDR3 sequence is 15 residues long. Losses at the gene ends were 5 bases for V and 3 bases for J; bases not matched to a gene: 7. Germline lookup yields CDR1 SGHAT and CDR2 FQDESV (reference sequence). Full variable domain (outside the CDR3, taken from reference TRBV11-1 and TRBJ1-1): EAEVAQSPRYKITEKSQAVAFWCDPISGHATLYWYRQILGQGPELLVQFQDESVVDDSQLPKDRFSAERLKGVDSTLKIQPAELGDSAMYLCASSRPGTGHTEAFFGQGTRLTVV.

This clonotype was detected a few times. CDR3 bases: TGTGCCAGCAGTTCGGGGAACCAAGAGACCCAGTACTTC. Its protein product is CASSSGNQETQYF. The J gene is TRBJ2-5, the V gene TRBV28; D might be TRBD2 (5 bases). The CDR3 contains 13 residues. Looked up from germline, CDR1 is MDHEN and CDR2 is SYDVKM. V shed 4 bases and J shed 0 bases, with 6 bases lying between them.

J is TRBJ1-1 and V is TRBV6-5, with D perhaps TRBD1 (5 bases). With 4 bases removed from V and 7 bases from J, the gap between germline ends came to 13 bases. This CDR3 comprises 13 residues. Germline CDR1 reads MNHEY; CDR2 reads SVGAGI. CDR3: CASSSAGGREAFF. The CDR3 DNA sequence: TGTGCCAGCAGTTCCGCCGGGGGACGTGAAGCTTTCTTT.

The genes are TRBV5-1 and TRBJ2-3; D unclear. The CDR3 loop spans 15 amino acids. Deletions cut 0 bases from V and 2 bases from J, with 10 bases between. Germline-derived CDR1 and CDR2 are SGHRS and YFSETQ. The CDR3 DNA sequence: TGCGCCAGCAGCTTGGGCACAGCTCTCACAGATACGCAGTATTTT. Amino acid sequence: CASSLGTALTDTQYF. The whole variable domain, remainder taken from reference TRBV5-1 and TRBJ2-3, is KAGVTQTPRYLIKTRGQQVTLSCSPISGHRSVSWYQQTPGQGLQFLFEYFSETQRNKGNFPGRFSGRQFSNSRSEMNVSTLELGDSALYLCASSLGTALTDTQYFGPGTRLTVL.

This clonotype showed up just a few times. The rearrangement links TRBV4-2 to TRBJ2-2; D might be TRBD1 or TRBD2, each matching 5 bases. CDR3 length: 16 amino acids. V gave up 4 bases and J gave up 4 bases, with 16 bases separating them. The V gene's germline CDR1 is LGHNA and CDR2 YNFKEQ. CDR3 DNA: TGTGCCAGCAGCCTAATTGGGGGACCCGCCACCGGGGAGCTGTTTTTT. As protein: CASSLIGGPATGELFF.

There are a few counts of this clonotype. J is TRBJ2-2 and V is TRBV10-3; D is unclear. The V end lost 0 bases, the J end lost 7 bases, and 12 bases lay between the germline ends. The germline CDR1 and CDR2 sequences are ENHRY and SYGVKD. This CDR3 has 15 residues. The CDR3 region is CAISESGKLGGELFF. For the CDR3, the DNA is TGTGCCATCAGTGAGTCGGGTAAACTTGGCGGGGAGCTGTTTTTT.

CDR3 DNA: TGCGCCAGCAGCTCCAACCGGGACTACACAGATACGCAGTATTTT. Translation gives CASSSNRDYTDTQYF. The rearrangement links TRBV5-1 to TRBJ2-3; 7 bases map to TRBD2. Germline V gene lookup returns CDR1 SGHRS and CDR2 YFSETQ. V shed 3 bases and J 2 bases; nucleotides not matched to a gene: 6. CDR3 length: 15 amino acids. Variable domain in full (rest from reference TRBV5-1 and TRBJ2-3): KAGVTQTPRYLIKTRGQQVTLSCSPISGHRSVSWYQQTPGQGLQFLFEYFSETQRNKGNFPGRFSGRQFSNSRSEMNVSTLELGDSALYLCASSSNRDYTDTQYFGPGTRLTVL.

This chain joins TRBV20-1 and TRBJ2-7, with D perhaps matching TRBD2 (5 bases). From germline, CDR1 is DFQATT and CDR2 SNEGSKA (reference sequence). The V end lost 3 bases, the J end lost 0 bases, and 9 bases lay between the germline ends. The CDR3 extends over 13 amino acids. The CDR3 DNA sequence: TGCAGTGCTAGTGCGGGTAGCTCCTACGAGCAGTACTTC. The encoded protein is CSASAGSSYEQYF.

This clonotype has a count of ten or more. This chain connects TRBV10-3 to TRBJ2-1; 10 bases are shared with TRBD2. The CDR3 is 16 residues long. V shed 5 bases and J 0 bases; nucleotides not matched to a gene: 4. In germline, CDR1 is ENHRY, CDR2 SYGVKD. The CDR3 DNA sequence: TGTGCCATCAGTTCAGCTAGCGGGAGCTCCTACAATGAGCAGTTCTTC. The encoded protein is CAISSASGSSYNEQFF.